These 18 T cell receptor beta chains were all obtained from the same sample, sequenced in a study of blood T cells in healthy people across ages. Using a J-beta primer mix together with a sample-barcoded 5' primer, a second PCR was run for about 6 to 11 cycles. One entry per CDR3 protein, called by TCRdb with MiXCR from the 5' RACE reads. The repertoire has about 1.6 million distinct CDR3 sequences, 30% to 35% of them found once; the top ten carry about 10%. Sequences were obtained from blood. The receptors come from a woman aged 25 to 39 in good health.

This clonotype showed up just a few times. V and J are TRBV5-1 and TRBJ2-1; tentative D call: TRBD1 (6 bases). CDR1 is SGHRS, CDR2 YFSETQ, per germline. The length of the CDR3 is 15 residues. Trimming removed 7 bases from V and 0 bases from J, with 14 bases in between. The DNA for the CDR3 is TGCGCCAGCGGGGAACAGGGTAGCTCCTACAATGAGCAGTTCTTC. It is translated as CASGEQGSSYNEQFF.

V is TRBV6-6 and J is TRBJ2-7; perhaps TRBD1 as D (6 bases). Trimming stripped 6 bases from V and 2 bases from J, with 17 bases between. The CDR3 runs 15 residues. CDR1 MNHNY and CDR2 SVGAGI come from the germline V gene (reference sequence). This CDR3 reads CASSLEQGSPYEQYF. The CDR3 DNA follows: TGTGCCAGCAGCCTAGAACAGGGTTCTCCCTACGAGCAGTACTTC.

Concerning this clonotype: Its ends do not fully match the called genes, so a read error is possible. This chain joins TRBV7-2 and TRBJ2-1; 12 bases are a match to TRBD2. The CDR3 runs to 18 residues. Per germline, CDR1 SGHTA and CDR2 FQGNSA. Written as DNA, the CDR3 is TGTGCCAGCAACTTAGTGCTAGCGGGGGGGCCGGGTCGCAATAAGCAGTTCTTC. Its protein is CASNLVLAGGPGRNKQFF.

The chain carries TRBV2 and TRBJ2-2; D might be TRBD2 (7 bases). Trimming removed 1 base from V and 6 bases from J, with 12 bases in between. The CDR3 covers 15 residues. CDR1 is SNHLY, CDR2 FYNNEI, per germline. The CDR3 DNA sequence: TGTGCCAGCAGTGAAGGAGGGGGGGTGGCCGGGGAGCTGTTTTTT. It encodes CASSEGGGVAGELFF.

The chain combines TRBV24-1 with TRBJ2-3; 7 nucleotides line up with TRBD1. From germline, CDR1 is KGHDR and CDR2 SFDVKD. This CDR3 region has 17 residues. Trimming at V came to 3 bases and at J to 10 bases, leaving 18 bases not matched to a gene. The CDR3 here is CATSDPSWDSFTMAQYF. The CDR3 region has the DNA TGTGCCACCAGTGATCCTTCCTGGGACAGCTTCACAATGGCGCAGTATTTT.

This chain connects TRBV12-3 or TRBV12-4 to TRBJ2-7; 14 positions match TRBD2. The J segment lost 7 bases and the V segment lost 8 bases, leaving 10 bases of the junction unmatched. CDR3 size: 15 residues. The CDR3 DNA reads TGTGCCAGCGGTCTGGGACTAGCGGGAGAGGGGGAGCAGTACTTC. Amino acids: CASGLGLAGEGEQYF.

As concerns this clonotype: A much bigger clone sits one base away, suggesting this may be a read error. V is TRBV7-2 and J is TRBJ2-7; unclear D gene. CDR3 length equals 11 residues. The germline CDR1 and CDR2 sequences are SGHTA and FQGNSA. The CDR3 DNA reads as TGTGCCAGCAGCCATGTCTACGAGCAGGACTTC. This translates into CASSHVYEQDF.

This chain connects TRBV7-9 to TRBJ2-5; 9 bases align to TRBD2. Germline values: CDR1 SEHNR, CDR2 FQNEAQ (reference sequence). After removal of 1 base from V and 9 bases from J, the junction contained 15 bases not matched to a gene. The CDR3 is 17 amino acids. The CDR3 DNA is TGTGCCAGCAGCTTAGGAGCGAGCGGGAGGCCATCGGAGGCCCAGTACTTC. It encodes CASSLGASGRPSEAQYF.

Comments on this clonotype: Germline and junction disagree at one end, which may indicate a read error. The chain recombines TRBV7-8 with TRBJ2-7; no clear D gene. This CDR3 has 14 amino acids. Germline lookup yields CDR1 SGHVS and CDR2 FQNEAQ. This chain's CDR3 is CASSQADGSYERYF. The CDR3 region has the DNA TGTGCCAGCAGCCAAGCAGACGGATCCTACGAGCGGTACTTC.

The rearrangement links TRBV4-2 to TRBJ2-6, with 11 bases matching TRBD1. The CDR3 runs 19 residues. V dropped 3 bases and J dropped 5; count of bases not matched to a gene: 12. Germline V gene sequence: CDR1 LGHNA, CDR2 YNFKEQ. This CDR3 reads CASSHHLGQGALRANVLTF. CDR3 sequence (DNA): TGTGCCAGCAGCCACCATCTAGGACAGGGGGCCCTAAGGGCCAACGTCCTGACTTTC.

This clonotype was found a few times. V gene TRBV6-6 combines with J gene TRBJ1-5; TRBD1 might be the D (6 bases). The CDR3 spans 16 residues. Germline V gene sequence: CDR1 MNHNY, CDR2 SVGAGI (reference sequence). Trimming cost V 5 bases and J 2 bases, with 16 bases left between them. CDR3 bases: TGTGCCAGCAGTCCTGAGAGACAGGTGGGCAATCAGCCCCAGCATTTT. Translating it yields CASSPERQVGNQPQHF.

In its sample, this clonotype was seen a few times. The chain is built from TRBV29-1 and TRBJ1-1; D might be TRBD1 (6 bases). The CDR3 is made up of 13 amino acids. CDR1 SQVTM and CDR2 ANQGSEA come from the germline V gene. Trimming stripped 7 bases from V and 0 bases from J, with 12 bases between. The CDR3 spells CSALGHLNTEAFF. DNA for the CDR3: TGCAGCGCCTTGGGACATCTGAACACTGAAGCTTTCTTT. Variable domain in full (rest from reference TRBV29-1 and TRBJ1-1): SAVISQKPSRDICQRGTSLTIQCQVDSQVTMMFWYRQQPGQSLTLIATANQGSEATYESGFVIDKFPISRPNLTFSTLTVSNMSPEDSSIYLCSALGHLNTEAFFGQGTRLTVV.

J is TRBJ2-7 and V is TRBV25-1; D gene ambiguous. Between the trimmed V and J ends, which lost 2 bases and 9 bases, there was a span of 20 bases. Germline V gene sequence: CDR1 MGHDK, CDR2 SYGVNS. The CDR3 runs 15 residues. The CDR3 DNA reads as TGTGCCAGCAGTGAACCCGCAGCGCGTTCGGATCGGCAGTACTTC. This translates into CASSEPAARSDRQYF.

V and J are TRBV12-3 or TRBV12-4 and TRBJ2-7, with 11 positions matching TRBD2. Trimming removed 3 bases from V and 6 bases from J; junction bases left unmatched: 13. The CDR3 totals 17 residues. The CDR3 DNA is TGTGCCAGCAGTTTCGTTCCGCGCCTGCTAGCGGGGGGCGAGCAGTACTTC. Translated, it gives CASSFVPRLLAGGEQYF.

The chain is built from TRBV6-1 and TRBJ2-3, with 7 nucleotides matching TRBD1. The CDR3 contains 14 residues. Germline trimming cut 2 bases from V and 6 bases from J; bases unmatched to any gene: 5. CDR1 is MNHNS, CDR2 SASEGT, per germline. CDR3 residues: CASSERTGVDTQYF. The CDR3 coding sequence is TGTGCCAGCAGTGAAAGGACAGGTGTGGATACGCAGTATTTT.

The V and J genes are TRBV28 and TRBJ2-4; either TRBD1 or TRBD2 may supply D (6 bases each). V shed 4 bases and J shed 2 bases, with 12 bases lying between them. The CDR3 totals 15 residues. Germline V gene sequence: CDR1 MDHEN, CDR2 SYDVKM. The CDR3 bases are TGTGCCAGCAGTTCGGGCGGGACACCCAAAAACATTCAGTACTTC. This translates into CASSSGGTPKNIQYF. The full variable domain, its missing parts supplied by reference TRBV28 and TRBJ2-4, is DVKVTQSSRYLVKRTGEKVFLECVQDMDHENMFWYRQDPGLGLRLIYFSYDVKMKEKGDIPEGYSVSREKKERFSLILESASTNQTSMYLCASSSGGTPKNIQYFGAGTRLSVL.

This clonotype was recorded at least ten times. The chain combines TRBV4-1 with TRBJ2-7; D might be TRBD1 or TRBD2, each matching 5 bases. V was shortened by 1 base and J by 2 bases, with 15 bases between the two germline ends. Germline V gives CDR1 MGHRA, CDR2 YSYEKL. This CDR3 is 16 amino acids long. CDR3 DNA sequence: TGCGCCAGCAGCCAAGGCCAGGCTGGGGGTGCCTACGAGCAGTACTTC. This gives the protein CASSQGQAGGAYEQYF.

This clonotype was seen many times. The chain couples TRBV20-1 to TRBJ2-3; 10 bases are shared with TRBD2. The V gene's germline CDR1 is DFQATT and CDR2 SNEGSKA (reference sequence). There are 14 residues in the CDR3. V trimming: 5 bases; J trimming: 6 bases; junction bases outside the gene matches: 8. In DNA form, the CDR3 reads TGCAGTGCTCCTCGGACTAGCGGTTCTGATACGCAGTATTTT. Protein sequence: CSAPRTSGSDTQYF.